This T cell receptor beta chain was obtained from a study of CD8 T cells in ankylosing spondylitis. Study results and caveats: The clones that were linked to disease were reported to be significantly enriched in matched synovial fluid samples from ankylosing spondylitis patients. Certain motif variants had earlier appeared in reactive arthritis synovial fluid and blood. With a CD8+ phenotype, disease-linked clones were relatively rare in peripheral blood. A TCR beta motif of fewer than 10 highly homologous variants seemed to mark ankylosing spondylitis blood.

The authors made TCR beta libraries by quantitative 5'-RACE with molecular barcodes. In TCRdb, the 5' RACE reads were re-called with MiXCR into one record per CDR3 protein. Seen here are hundreds of thousands of distinct CDR3 sequences, about 12% observed once, and the top ten hold about 0.49%. This clonotype has a handful of counts. Its target is unknown. The sequence was collected from a male donor with ankylosing spondylitis. The specimen was blood, either unsorted or a sorted T cell fraction (not recorded which).

CDR3 amino acids: CASSSGLRSSYNEQFF. The CDR3 DNA reads TGTGCCAGCAGCTCGGGACTTCGAAGCTCCTACAATGAGCAGTTCTTC. V usage is TRBV6-1 and J usage is TRBJ2-1; maybe TRBD2 (6 bases). This CDR3 region has 16 residues. V lost 6 bases to trimming and J lost 0 bases, with 15 bases between them. Germline CDR1 MNHNS, CDR2 SASEGT.